These 16 T cell receptor beta chains came from one sample sequenced in a study of cytomegalovirus exposure and HLA in healthy donors. Amplification used 60 Vbeta primers and 13 Jbeta primers. Sequenced by immunoSEQ multiplex PCR; TCRdb stores in-frame clones only, minus some. The sample yields over 120,000 clones, roughly 75% seen once. Source material: PBMCs. All receptors come from a female donor in good health and CMV-seronegative.

The rearrangement joins TRBV29-1 to TRBJ2-5, with D tentatively TRBD2 (5 bases). Trimming cost V 0 bases and J 1 base, with 9 bases left between them. CDR3 length: 14 residues. Germline assignment: CDR1 SQVTM and CDR2 ANQGSEA. In DNA, the CDR3 is TGCAGCGTTGAAGATCTGGCGGGCCAAGAGACCCAGTACTTC. Its translation: CSVEDLAGQETQYF.

This clone has more than one count but fewer than ten. The gene calls are TRBV28 and TRBJ1-4, with 8 bases matching TRBD1. After removal of 3 bases from V and 8 bases from J, the junction contained 5 bases not matched to a gene. CDR1 and CDR2 from the germline V gene are MDHEN and SYDVKM. The CDR3 loop spans 14 amino acids. The CDR3 DNA reads TGTGCCAGCAGTTTCCACAGGGGGGGCGAAAAACTGTTTTTT. Translated, it gives CASSFHRGGEKLFF.

The chain links TRBV30 to TRBJ2-1; 11 nucleotides agree with TRBD2. Trimming cost V 7 bases and J 7 bases; bases outside gene matches: 6. The CDR3 is made up of 13 amino acids. Germline lookup yields CDR1 GTSNPN and CDR2 SVGIG (reference sequence). CDR3 sequence reads: CASGLAGLNEQFF. Written as DNA, the CDR3 is TGTGCCTCTGGACTAGCGGGTTTGAATGAGCAGTTCTTC.

There are a few counts of this clone. The V and J genes are TRBV29-1 and TRBJ1-1; D perhaps matches TRBD1 (5 bases). This CDR3 has 13 amino acids. The V gene's germline CDR1 is SQVTM and CDR2 ANQGSEA. V was trimmed by 5 bases and J by 0 bases, leaving 10 bases between them. CDR3 loop: CSVRGGLNTEAFF. CDR3 DNA: TGCAGCGTTCGCGGGGGTCTGAACACTGAAGCTTTCTTT.

The gene calls are TRBV6-1 and TRBJ1-5; a possible D gene is TRBD1 (5 bases). This CDR3 region has 12 residues. Between the trimmed V and J ends, which lost 6 bases and 4 bases, there was a span of 7 bases. Germline CDR1 reads MNHNS; CDR2 reads SASEGT. CDR3 in DNA: TGTGCCAGCAGGGCAGGGAATCAGCCCCAGCATTTT. It codes for CASRAGNQPQHF.

The chain is built from TRBV15 and TRBJ2-1; TRBD1 matches 7 bases. Germline values: CDR1 LNHNV, CDR2 YYDKDF (reference sequence). Trimming removed 0 bases from V and 8 bases from J; junction bases left unmatched: 10. The CDR3 has 16 residues. CDR3 protein: CATSRDTGALGDEQFF. In nucleotides, the CDR3 is TGTGCCACCAGCAGAGATACAGGGGCCCTGGGGGATGAGCAGTTCTTC.

In its sample, this clone was seen a few times. This chain links TRBV5-1 with TRBJ1-1, with D perhaps TRBD1 (6 bases). Germline lookup yields CDR1 SGHRS and CDR2 YFSETQ. Trimming took 0 bases from V and 10 from J, leaving 10 bases between them. The CDR3 totals 12 residues. The CDR3 is CASSLGGTRAFF. CDR3 coding DNA: TGCGCCAGCAGCTTGGGGGGGACACGAGCTTTCTTT.

The chain recombines TRBV7-8 with TRBJ2-1; no clear D gene. The V end lost 2 bases, the J end lost 9 bases, and 14 bases lay between the germline ends. The CDR3 spans 14 residues. The germline V gene encodes CDR1 SGHVS and CDR2 FQNEAQ. CDR3 residues: CASSLTRSRGEQFF. CDR3 in DNA: TGTGCCAGCAGCTTAACTCGGAGCCGAGGTGAGCAGTTCTTC.

This chain joins TRBV7-2 and TRBJ2-7; TRBD2 aligns across 11 bases. CDR1 is SGHTA and CDR2 is FQGNSA in the germline V gene. J lost 4 bases, V lost 2 bases, and 1 base had no gene match. This CDR3 is built from 14 residues. CDR3 coding DNA: TGTGCCAGCAGCTTATGGACTAGCGGGTACGAGCAGTACTTC. Protein: CASSLWTSGYEQYF.

V usage is TRBV4-3 and J usage is TRBJ1-6; no firm D call. The germline CDR1 and CDR2 sequences are LGHNA and YSLEER. Between the trimmed V and J ends, which lost 0 bases and 9 bases, there was a span of 12 bases. The CDR3 sequence is 15 residues long. CDR3 region: CASSQDNIVGSPLHF. The CDR3 region has the DNA TGCGCCAGCAGCCAAGATAACATTGTTGGTTCACCCCTCCACTTT.

The J gene is TRBJ1-5, the V gene TRBV30; D might be TRBD1 (6 bases). V lost 2 bases, J lost 0 bases, and 8 bases lay in between. The length of the CDR3 is 14 residues. Germline values: CDR1 GTSNPN, CDR2 SVGIG (reference sequence). The CDR3 nucleotides are TGTGCCTGGAGTTCGGACAGTAGCAATCAGCCCCAGCATTTT. Its translation: CAWSSDSSNQPQHF.

DNA for the CDR3: TGTGCCAGCAGCCAAGAAAGCCGTCAGGGGACGGGCGGCTACACCTTC. As protein: CASSQESRQGTGGYTF. The chain recombines TRBV4-2 with TRBJ1-2, with D tentatively TRBD1 (6 bases). Trimming removed 0 bases from V and 8 bases from J, with 19 bases in between. The CDR3 extends over 16 amino acids. CDR1 LGHNA and CDR2 YNFKEQ come from the germline V gene.

V usage is TRBV5-1 and J usage is TRBJ2-3, with D possibly TRBD2 on 6 matching bases. CDR1 and CDR2 (germline): SGHRS, YFSETQ. This CDR3 is built from 17 residues. V was pared by 0 bases and J by 4 bases, with 18 bases between. The CDR3 DNA follows: TGCGCCAGCAGCTTGGTATCGGGAGCCCCACGGGCAGATACGCAGTATTTT. It codes for CASSLVSGAPRADTQYF.

The chain combines TRBV10-3 with TRBJ2-3; possible D gene TRBD1, 7 bases. The CDR3 is 16 residues long. Trimming pared 5 bases from V and 3 bases from J, leaving 18 bases between. From germline, CDR1 is ENHRY and CDR2 SYGVKD. The CDR3 region is CAISRTGVAATDTQYF. For the CDR3, the DNA is TGTGCCATCAGTAGAACAGGGGTAGCGGCGACAGATACGCAGTATTTT.

The chain employs TRBV10-3 and TRBJ1-4; TRBD1 matches 8 bases. In germline, CDR1 is ENHRY, CDR2 SYGVKD. Losses at the gene ends were 6 bases for V and 6 bases for J; bases not matched to a gene: 3. The length of the CDR3 is 13 residues. The CDR3 bases are TGTGCCATCAGGACAGGGGCAGATGAAAAACTGTTTTTT. This sequence encodes CAIRTGADEKLFF.

The chain links TRBV27 to TRBJ1-1; 9 positions agree with TRBD1. CDR3 length: 14 residues. Germline CDR1 reads MNHEY; CDR2 reads SMNVEV (reference sequence). Germline trimming cut 6 bases from V and 5 bases from J; bases unmatched to any gene: 7. CDR3 nucleotide sequence: TGTGCCAGCAGCTATACAGGGGGCCGGACTGAAGCTTTCTTT. It yields the protein CASSYTGGRTEAFF.